This entry lists 12 T cell receptor beta chains sequenced from one sample in a study of T cell repertoires in cytomegalovirus infection. TCRdb ran MiXCR on the reads and lists one entry per CDR3 protein. Of about 220,000 distinct CDR3 sequences listed, roughly 34% are singletons. No antigen has been assigned to these receptors. The specimen was CD8+ T cells from cultured PBMCs, collected from culture after CMV antigen stimulation. The receptors stem from a human donor in good health (CMV status not recorded). Some clones in this sample may be carry-over from other donors' samples.

The chain joins TRBV7-2 to TRBJ2-1; possible D gene TRBD1, 6 bases. The CDR3 runs to 14 residues. The V gene lost 4 bases and the J gene lost 3 bases, with 10 bases spanning the gap. Germline V gene lookup returns CDR1 SGHTA and CDR2 FQGNSA. CDR3 sequence reads: CASSSRGGYNEQFF. Here the CDR3 DNA reads TGTGCCAGCAGCTCCAGGGGTGGCTACAATGAGCAGTTCTTC.

This clonotype was seen repeatedly, ten times or more. The V gene is TRBV7-4, the J gene TRBJ2-5, with TRBD1 matching over 8 bases. CDR3 length equals 14 residues. Germline CDR1 and CDR2: SGHVT and SQSDAQ. V shed 4 bases and J 13 bases; nucleotides not matched to a gene: 14. The CDR3, as DNA: TGTGCCAGCAGCTCGCCTGGCCCTCAGGGGGCGGTGTACTTC. Translation gives CASSSPGPQGAVYF. Full variable domain (missing parts from reference TRBV7-4 and TRBJ2-5): GAGVSQSPRYKVAKRGRDVALRCDSISGHVTLYWYRQTLGQGSEVLTYSQSDAQRDKSGRPSGRFSAERPERSVSTLKIQRTEQGDSAVYLCASSSPGPQGAVYFGPGTRLLVL.

This clonotype was recorded only once. The genes are TRBV28 and TRBJ1-6; D perhaps matches TRBD1 (5 bases). CDR1 is MDHEN, CDR2 SYDVKM, per germline. Trimming stripped 8 bases from V and 5 bases from J, with 13 bases between. This CDR3 is 14 amino acids long. CDR3 nucleotide sequence: TGTGCCAGCGATGGGACGGTCGATAATTCACCCCTCCACTTT. This gives the protein CASDGTVDNSPLHF.

This clonotype was counted a few times. V is TRBV27 and J is TRBJ2-3; a possible D gene is TRBD2 (6 bases). CDR1 is MNHEY, CDR2 SMNVEV, per germline (reference sequence). The V gene lost 6 bases and the J gene lost 1 base, with 11 bases spanning the gap. This CDR3 is built from 14 residues. CDR3 nucleotide sequence: TGTGCCAGCAGCACCCCGGGGGGCACAGATACGCAGTATTTT. It yields the protein CASSTPGGTDTQYF.

Comment on this clonotype: Its ends do not fully match the called genes, so a read error is possible. The chain combines TRBV4-1 with TRBJ1-3; 7 positions match TRBD1. CDR1 and CDR2 from the germline V gene are MGHRA and YSYEKL. This CDR3 has 16 amino acids. The CDR3 spells CASSQGQVRSGNTIYF. The CDR3 region has the DNA TGTGCCAGCAGCCAAGGACAGGTTCGCTCTGGAAACACCATATATTTT.

This clonotype was seen a few times. J is TRBJ1-1 and V is TRBV7-3; 11 nucleotides align to TRBD1. CDR3 length equals 15 residues. V dropped 5 bases and J dropped 1; count of bases not matched to a gene: 3. The germline CDR1 and CDR2 sequences are SGHTA and FQGTGA. CDR3 protein: CASSPGTGGNTEAFF. In DNA, the CDR3 is TGTGCCAGCAGCCCTGGGACAGGGGGGAACACTGAAGCTTTCTTT.

This clonotype was observed a handful of times. The chain uses TRBV15 and TRBJ2-7; no firm D call. There are 14 residues in the CDR3. Germline V gene lookup returns CDR1 LNHNV and CDR2 YYDKDF (reference sequence). V shed 5 bases and J shed 5 bases, with 16 bases lying between them. CDR3 protein: CATSAIVAYDEQYF. The CDR3 bases are TGTGCCACCAGCGCCATTGTGGCATACGACGAGCAGTACTTC.

This clonotype has a handful of counts. This chain uses TRBV12-3 or TRBV12-4 with TRBJ2-7; either TRBD1 or TRBD2 may fit D (6 bases each). The length of the CDR3 is 15 residues. Trimming left V 6 bases short and J 6 bases short, with 21 bases between. The CDR3 DNA sequence: TGTGCCAGCAGCTCGAGGGGGGAATGGGTTGGCGAGCAGTACTTC. Encoded protein: CASSSRGEWVGEQYF.

The table lists this clonotype with a few counts. The junction departs from germline at one end; a sequencing error may be responsible. The V and J genes are TRBV9 and TRBJ1-5; weak D call: TRBD1 (5 bases). The V gene's germline CDR1 is SGDLS and CDR2 YYNGEE. The CDR3 has 12 amino acids. The CDR3 region has the DNA TGTGCCGGCAGGGTTACGGCGCAGCCCCAGCATTTT. As protein: CAGRVTAQPQHF.

V and J are TRBV6-6 and TRBJ2-1, with 7 bases lining up with TRBD2. CDR1 is MNHNY, CDR2 SVGAGI, per germline (reference sequence). The CDR3 consists of 14 residues. Losses at the gene ends were 5 bases for V and 3 bases for J; bases not matched to a gene: 4. CDR3 loop: CASSIERGYNEQFF. The CDR3 DNA reads TGTGCCAGCAGTATCGAGCGGGGCTACAATGAGCAGTTCTTC.

The chain links TRBV7-9 to TRBJ2-2; maybe TRBD2 (6 bases). The CDR3 runs 13 residues. Germline V gene data show CDR1 as SEHNR and CDR2 as FQNEAQ (reference sequence). V was trimmed by 1 base and J by 6 bases, leaving 6 bases between them. CDR3 nucleotide sequence: TGTGCCAGCAGCTTAGGCGGGGCCGGGGAGCTGTTTTTT. As protein: CASSLGGAGELFF.

In this sample, this clonotype turned up a few times. The V call is TRBV20-1, the J call TRBJ2-7; D uncertain. V was trimmed by 0 bases and J by 7 bases, leaving 34 bases between them. In germline, CDR1 is DFQATT, CDR2 SNEGSKA (reference sequence). The CDR3 contains 20 residues. For the CDR3, the DNA is TGCAGTGCTAGAGATCCCTCGGGCGATTCAAGATTGTCAGGATTGGGGGAGCAGTACTTC. This codes for CSARDPSGDSRLSGLGEQYF.